The source of this TCR beta chain is a study of OX40 agonist ivuxolimab in advanced cancers. Study-wide background: Antecedent anti-PD-1, anti-PD-L1 or anti-CTLA-4 therapy was permissible, with under 50% having received some.

TCRdb's table, derived via immunoSEQ multiplex PCR, lists solely in-frame clones and lacks some. The sample lists tens of thousands of clones, 90% to 95% occurring once. The input for sequencing was CD4+ or CD8+ T cells sorted from blood, taken in a trial of the OX40 agonist ivuxolimab. The TCR sequence derives from an adult with an advanced solid tumor such as melanoma, head and neck, liver or kidney cancer.

The CDR3, as DNA: TGTGCCAGCAGCAGGACAGCGAACACCGGGGAGCTGTTTTTT. It codes for CASSRTANTGELFF. The V call is TRBV7-9, the J call TRBJ2-2; weak D call: TRBD1 (6 bases). This CDR3 contains 14 residues. Germline CDR1 is SEHNR and CDR2 is FQNEAQ (reference sequence). Trimming removed 5 bases from V and 0 bases from J, with 7 bases in between.